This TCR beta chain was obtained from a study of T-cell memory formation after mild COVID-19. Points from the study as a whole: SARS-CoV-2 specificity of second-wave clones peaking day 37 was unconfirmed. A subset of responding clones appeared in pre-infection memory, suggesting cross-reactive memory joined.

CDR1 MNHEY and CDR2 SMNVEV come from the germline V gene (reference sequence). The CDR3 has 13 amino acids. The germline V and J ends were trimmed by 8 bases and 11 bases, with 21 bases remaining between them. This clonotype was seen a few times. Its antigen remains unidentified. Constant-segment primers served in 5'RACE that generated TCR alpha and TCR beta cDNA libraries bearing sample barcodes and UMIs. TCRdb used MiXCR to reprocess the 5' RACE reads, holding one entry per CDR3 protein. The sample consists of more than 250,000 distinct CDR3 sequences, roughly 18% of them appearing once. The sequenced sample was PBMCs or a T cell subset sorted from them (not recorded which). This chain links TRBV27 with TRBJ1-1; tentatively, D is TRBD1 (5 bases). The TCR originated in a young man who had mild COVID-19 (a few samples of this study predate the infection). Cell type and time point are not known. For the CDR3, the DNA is TGTGCCAGCGGGGCCCTAGGACCGTCTGGGGCTTTCTTT. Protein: CASGALGPSGAFF.